This T cell receptor (beta chain) appears in the sequencing data of a study of regulatory T cells in long-lasting Graves disease. Study details: To qualify as persistent, Graves' disease required over 5 years of antithyroid drugs with positive TSH receptor antibodies.

Ten or more counts support this clonotype. CDR3-region Arm-PCR and iRepertoire HTBI primers produced the TCR beta libraries. TCRdb itself ran the multiplex PCR reads through MiXCR, one entry per CDR3 protein. This sample has a few hundred thousand distinct CDR3 sequences, with about a quarter found just once. Germline V gene data show CDR1 as MDHEN and CDR2 as SYDVKM. V trimming: 6 bases; J trimming: 3 bases; junction bases outside the gene matches: 9. This CDR3 contains 15 residues. Indicated time point: persistent/refractory GD, antithyroid drugs over 5 years with positive TRAb. Following extraction of RNA from PBMCs, that RNA was used to make the TCR library.

This TCR was recovered from a female donor with Graves disease. This sample comprised peripheral blood mononuclear cells (PBMCs), obtained when the disease was refractory, from a patient treated with antithyroid drugs. This chain joins TRBV28 and TRBJ2-7; TRBD1 matches at 9 bases. Written as DNA, the CDR3 is TGTGCCAGCAGCACCGGGACAGGGAGATACTACGAGCAGTACTTC. Translation gives CASSTGTGRYYEQYF. The full variable domain, its missing parts supplied by reference TRBV28 and TRBJ2-7, is DVKVTQSSRYLVKRTGEKVFLECVQDMDHENMFWYRQDPGLGLRLIYFSYDVKMKEKGDIPEGYSVSREKKERFSLILESASTNQTSMYLCASSTGTGRYYEQYFGPGTRLTVT.